This T cell receptor beta chain was captured by sequencing in a study of blood T cell repertoires in COVID-19. Study background: From T cells, B-cell-depleted T cells, or PBMCs came the material, which was cDNA or gDNA.

Original data processing: Using reference gene primer amplification, nucleated cell counts were estimated. Using immunoSEQ multiplex PCR, the repertoire was profiled, and TCRdb retains in-frame clones only, with some absent. V, J and clone size reflect that table, while D and trimming were determined from the DNA. The table lists some 27,000 clones, around 87% of them singletons. The CDR3 loop spans 16 amino acids. Trimming pared 4 bases from V and 6 bases from J, leaving 20 bases between. Germline-derived CDR1 and CDR2 are SGHKS and YYEKEE (reference sequence). The chain links TRBV5-5 to TRBJ2-1, with TRBD2 as a possible D gene (6 bases). The clonotype originates from a human donor in a cohort sampled during active COVID-19. The donor label of this sample is uncertain. Sequenced input: peripheral blood. DNA of the CDR3: TGTGCCAGCAGCCTCCCACTGGGGGGTCAACTCAATGAGCAGTTCTTC. It encodes CASSLPLGGQLNEQFF.